These 17 T cell receptor beta chains were sequenced from one sample in a study of T-cell reconstitution after alpha-beta-depleted transplantation in children. For TCRbeta, the library was prepared with unique molecular identifiers. MiXCR, run by TCRdb on the PCR reads, gives a single entry per CDR3 protein. The table includes tens of thousands of distinct CDR3 sequences, around 7.9% detected once. The sequencing here drew on PBMCs from the stem cell graft donor, taken from the stem cell graft. These TCRs come from a human donor who donated a stem cell graft to a child with acute lymphoblastic leukemia.

J is TRBJ1-1 and V is TRBV5-6; D is undetermined. Per germline, CDR1 SGHDT and CDR2 YYEEEE. The V gene lost 1 base and the J gene lost 3 bases, with 10 bases spanning the gap. The CDR3 sequence is 14 residues long. Written as DNA, the CDR3 is TGTGCCAGCAGCTTGTGTCAGCCTTACACTGAAGCTTTCTTT. This gives the protein CASSLCQPYTEAFF.

In its sample, this clonotype was seen many times. The chain employs TRBV29-1 and TRBJ2-5; D is uncertain. This CDR3 is built from 14 residues. The V and J ends lost 4 bases and 8 bases respectively, with 20 bases between them. In germline, CDR1 is SQVTM, CDR2 ANQGSEA. The CDR3 DNA reads TGCAGCGTTGCATCAGTAGCCTTTCAAGGAACCCAGTACTTC. Its protein is CSVASVAFQGTQYF.

V and J are TRBV12-3 or TRBV12-4 and TRBJ2-7; D is uncertain. The ends were cut back, 6 bases at V and 2 bases at J, with 17 bases in the middle. The CDR3 totals 15 residues. CDR3: CASRPSGTTPYEQYF. The CDR3 nucleotides are TGTGCCAGCAGGCCTTCAGGAACGACACCCTACGAGCAGTACTTC.

The CDR3 sequence: CASSLSGRASDTQYF. The CDR3 nucleotides read TGTGCCAGCAGCTTAAGCGGGAGGGCCTCAGATACGCAGTATTTT. The chain recombines TRBV7-3 with TRBJ2-3; 9 nucleotides agree with TRBD2. The CDR3 has 15 residues. Germline V gene sequence: CDR1 SGHTA, CDR2 FQGTGA. The J segment lost 4 bases and the V segment lost 1 base, leaving 3 bases of the junction unmatched.

The chain couples TRBV4-3 to TRBJ1-2; TRBD1 matches at 8 bases. The CDR3 consists of 16 residues. After removal of 3 bases from V and 3 bases from J, the junction contained 9 bases not matched to a gene. CDR1 LGHNA and CDR2 YSLEER come from the germline V gene. The DNA for the CDR3 is TGCGCCAGCAGCCACGCGGACAGGGTAGGAGACTATGGCTACACCTTC. Residues: CASSHADRVGDYGYTF.

This clonotype has a count of ten or more. This chain links TRBV6-5 with TRBJ1-4; TRBD1 matches at 7 bases. This CDR3 contains 15 residues. Trimming cost V 6 bases and J 0 bases; bases outside gene matches: 4. CDR1 is MNHEY and CDR2 is SVGAGI in the germline V gene. The CDR3 DNA reads as TGTGCCAGCAGGACAGGGTTGGCAACTAATGAAAAACTGTTTTTT. It yields the protein CASRTGLATNEKLFF.

This clonotype was observed at least ten times. CDR3 in DNA: TGCGCCAGCAGTAGCGGGAGGGGCGCAGATACGCAGTATTTT. Translation: CASSSGRGADTQYF. The V and J genes are TRBV5-1 and TRBJ2-3, with 11 bases matching TRBD2. V dropped 5 bases and J dropped 4; count of bases not matched to a gene: 3. Germline V gene sequence: CDR1 SGHRS, CDR2 YFSETQ. CDR3 length: 14 residues. The entire variable domain, with the rest obtained from reference TRBV5-1 and TRBJ2-3, is as follows: KAGVTQTPRYLIKTRGQQVTLSCSPISGHRSVSWYQQTPGQGLQFLFEYFSETQRNKGNFPGRFSGRQFSNSRSEMNVSTLELGDSALYLCASSSGRGADTQYFGPGTRLTVL.

A remark on this clonotype: Germline and junction disagree at one end, which may indicate a read error. The rearrangement links TRBV19 to TRBJ2-2; D may be TRBD2 (5 bases). The CDR3 extends over 16 amino acids. CDR1 and CDR2 (germline): LNHDA, SQIVND (reference sequence). CDR3 DNA sequence: TGTTCCAGTAGTATAGGAGGCAAACTGATCACCGGGGAGCTGTTTTTT. This sequence encodes CSSSIGGKLITGELFF.

In this sample, this clonotype turned up many times. This clone may be a read error of a much larger clone one base away. The gene calls are TRBV29-1 and TRBJ2-3; D is perhaps TRBD1 (5 bases). The V gene's germline CDR1 is SQVTM and CDR2 ANQGSEA. The CDR3 is 14 residues long. V shed 4 bases and J shed 1 base, with 12 bases lying between them. CDR3 in amino acids: CSVVQGSGTDTQYF. Here the CDR3 DNA reads TGCAGCGTTGTGCAGGGTTCCGGCACAGATACGCAGTATTTT.

The table lists this clonotype with many counts. The chain combines TRBV19 with TRBJ2-1; unclear D gene. CDR3 length equals 16 residues. The germline V gene has CDR1 LNHDA and CDR2 SQIVND (reference sequence). Between the trimmed V and J ends, which lost 5 bases and 0 bases, there was a span of 14 bases. As DNA, the CDR3 is TGTGCCAGTAGTCCCCAGAGACAACGCTCCTACAATGAGCAGTTCTTC. Its protein product is CASSPQRQRSYNEQFF.

The J gene is TRBJ1-1, the V gene TRBV19; the match to TRBD1 covers 8 bases. The CDR3 is made up of 16 amino acids. The junction had 8 bases not matched to a gene; V was cut back by 4 bases and J by 1 base. Germline values: CDR1 LNHDA, CDR2 SQIVND (reference sequence). The CDR3 loop is CASSRGQGAWNTEAFF. The CDR3 nucleotides read TGTGCCAGTAGTAGAGGGCAGGGGGCATGGAACACTGAAGCTTTCTTT.

The sample holds many counts of this clonotype. The chain joins TRBV29-1 to TRBJ1-4; 10 bases are a match to TRBD1. Trimming cost V 6 bases and J 4 bases; bases outside gene matches: 14. The germline V gene encodes CDR1 SQVTM and CDR2 ANQGSEA. The CDR3 length is 17 residues. For the CDR3, the DNA is TGCAGCGTCGAAACAGCACCGGGACAGGGGCGTAATGAAAAACTGTTTTTT. Translated: CSVETAPGQGRNEKLFF.

This clonotype appeared many times. The chain employs TRBV12-3 or TRBV12-4 and TRBJ2-7; the match to TRBD1 covers 8 bases. V lost 5 bases to trimming and J lost 2 bases; unmatched junction nucleotides: 5. The CDR3 is 14 amino acids. CDR3 nucleotide sequence: TGTGCCAGCAGTAAGACAGGGGAGGCCTACGAGCAGTACTTC. The encoded protein is CASSKTGEAYEQYF.

This clonotype was picked up many times. The rearrangement links TRBV12-3 or TRBV12-4 to TRBJ1-1; 9 nucleotides match TRBD1. The CDR3 has 15 amino acids. Losses at the gene ends were 4 bases for V and 4 bases for J; bases not matched to a gene: 7. Here the CDR3 reads CASSSSGQGGTEAFF. CDR3 nucleotides: TGTGCCAGCAGTTCATCGGGACAGGGCGGCACTGAAGCTTTCTTT.

The sample holds a few counts of this clonotype. V is TRBV12-3 or TRBV12-4 and J is TRBJ1-1, with a tentative D call TRBD1 (6 bases). V was shortened by 6 bases and J by 8 bases, with 13 bases between the two germline ends. This CDR3 comprises 12 residues. Here the CDR3 reads CASRLGGPEAFF. In DNA, the CDR3 is TGTGCCAGCAGACTCGGGGGGCCCGAAGCTTTCTTT.

This clonotype was seen ten or more times. The rearrangement uses TRBV5-1 and TRBJ1-2; D possibly corresponds to TRBD1 (5 bases). This CDR3 has 14 residues. V was trimmed by 4 bases and J by 3 bases, leaving 13 bases between them. Germline V lookup: CDR1 SGHRS, CDR2 YFSETQ. The CDR3 coding sequence is TGCGCCAGCAGCCCGGGGGGTCTGGACTATGGCTACACCTTC. This sequence encodes CASSPGGLDYGYTF.

This clonotype was seen at least ten times. The CDR3 loop is CASSLDRQAQETQYF. CDR3 nucleotides: TGTGCCAGCAGTTTAGACAGGCAGGCCCAAGAGACCCAGTACTTC. The rearrangement joins TRBV27 to TRBJ2-5; maybe TRBD1 (6 bases). Between the trimmed V and J ends, which lost 2 bases and 1 base, there was a span of 11 bases. Looked up from germline, CDR1 is MNHEY and CDR2 is SMNVEV (reference sequence). This CDR3 comprises 15 residues.